The 7 T cell receptor beta chains presented below share a single source sample, sequenced in a study of memory CD4+ T cells and cytomegalovirus serostatus (dated by TCRdb to about 2019). A FACSAria II was used to sort memory CD4+ T cells, defined as single viable CD3+CD4+CD8-CD45RO+ cells. Library generation was performed with the immunoSEQ multiplex PCR assay. TCRdb holds this immuneACCESS table with in-frame rearrangements only. Some clones are missing; in checked studies, unresolved V genes explain under half, and the rest has no known cause. This sample is represented by around 63,000 clones; about three quarters of them were singletons. Clones ranked in the top ten supply around 0.51% of the sample. Sequencing input: memory CD4+ T cells from blood. The receptor set was obtained from an adult in good health and CMV-seronegative. Some clones in this sample may be carry-over from other donors' samples.

The V call is TRBV5-1, the J call TRBJ1-5; D is undetermined. CDR1 and CDR2 (germline): SGHRS, YFSETQ. The CDR3 covers 15 residues. Between the trimmed V and J ends, which lost 1 base and 2 bases, there was a span of 10 bases. The CDR3 is CASSLYPGGNQPQHF. CDR3 DNA sequence: TGCGCCAGCAGCTTGTATCCGGGTGGCAATCAGCCCCAGCATTTT.

The rearrangement links TRBV5-1 to TRBJ2-5; D may be TRBD1 (6 bases). Trimming took 3 bases from V and 0 from J, leaving 12 bases between them. Per the germline V gene, CDR1 is SGHRS and CDR2 is YFSETQ. The length of the CDR3 is 15 residues. The CDR3 sequence: CASSSQGMYQETQYF. The CDR3 region has the DNA TGCGCCAGCAGCTCACAGGGAATGTACCAAGAGACCCAGTACTTC.

The rearrangement joins TRBV4-3 to TRBJ2-5; D gene ambiguous. CDR1 and CDR2 from the germline V gene are LGHNA and YSLEER. CDR3 size: 15 residues. V dropped 3 bases and J dropped 4 bases, with 15 bases sitting between them. The CDR3 region is CASSQMVPGTETQYF. Here the CDR3 DNA reads TGCGCCAGCAGCCAGATGGTCCCGGGCACAGAGACCCAGTACTTC.

The chain uses TRBV6-5 and TRBJ2-2; possible D gene TRBD1, 6 bases. V shed 4 bases and J shed 3 bases, with 9 bases lying between them. Germline CDR1 MNHEY, CDR2 SVGAGI. CDR3 length: 14 residues. CDR3 sequence: CASSSGQYTGELFF. CDR3 in DNA: TGTGCCAGCAGTTCAGGACAGTACACCGGGGAGCTGTTTTTT.

This clone was found a few times. This chain links TRBV2 with TRBJ1-5; D remains unclear. The CDR3 totals 14 residues. Germline assignment: CDR1 SNHLY and CDR2 FYNNEI. V lost 6 bases and J lost 1, with 10 bases in between. CDR3 region: CASRLGLSNQPQHF. The CDR3, as DNA: TGTGCCAGCAGGCTGGGGTTAAGCAATCAGCCCCAGCATTTT.

The J gene is TRBJ2-7, the V gene TRBV27, with TRBD1 identical over 7 bases. The CDR3 sequence is 16 residues long. Germline trimming cut 6 bases from V and 1 base from J; bases unmatched to any gene: 12. Germline lookup yields CDR1 MNHEY and CDR2 SMNVEV (reference sequence). CDR3 in amino acids: CASRGVGGPSSYEQYF. The CDR3 DNA is TGTGCCAGCAGGGGGGTAGGGGGCCCCTCTTCCTACGAGCAGTACTTC.

V gene TRBV5-1 combines with J gene TRBJ2-5; maybe TRBD2 (5 bases). CDR1 is SGHRS, CDR2 YFSETQ, per germline. This CDR3 region has 14 residues. The germline V and J ends were trimmed by 5 bases and 5 bases, with 16 bases remaining between them. The chain's CDR3 is CASRSGDRRETQYF. The CDR3 DNA sequence: TGCGCCAGCAGGAGCGGAGACCGACGGGAGACCCAGTACTTC.